The next 13 T cell receptor beta chains were all read from a single sample in a study of shared clonotypes between healthy human individuals. Profiling relied on immunoSEQ multiplex PCR, and the TCRdb table lists in-frame clones only, not all of them. Of around 1.6 million clones listed, 95% to 99% were seen once; the top ten hold roughly 0.42%. The sequencing input was naive CD4+ T cells sorted from blood. Indicated subset: CD45RA+ positively selected. The receptors derive from a man aged 25-45 years in good health.

The rearrangement links TRBV10-3 to TRBJ2-1; 14 nucleotides agree with TRBD2. The CDR3 totals 13 residues. Germline V gives CDR1 ENHRY, CDR2 SYGVKD. J was trimmed by 6 bases and V by 8 bases; bases with no gene match: 0. The CDR3, as DNA: TGTGCCATCGGGACTAGCGGGAGCAATGAGCAGTTCTTC. Translating it yields CAIGTSGSNEQFF.

This clone was observed a handful of times. The rearrangement uses TRBV7-6 and TRBJ1-1, with D hard to call. The CDR3 has 12 residues. V dropped 0 bases and J dropped 9 bases, with 8 bases sitting between them. Germline CDR1 reads SGHVS; CDR2 reads FNYEAQ. Here the CDR3 reads CASSLAGSKAFF. CDR3 DNA: TGTGCCAGCAGCTTAGCAGGGAGTAAAGCTTTCTTT.

The chain links TRBV6-6 to TRBJ1-5, with 8 bases lining up with TRBD1. The trim removed 5 bases at V and 4 bases at J, leaving 10 bases unmatched. Per germline, CDR1 MNHNY and CDR2 SVGAGI (reference sequence). There are 16 residues in the CDR3. The CDR3 DNA follows: TGTGCCAGCAGTACGACAGGGGCAGGACTGAATCAGCCCCAGCATTTT. This gives the protein CASSTTGAGLNQPQHF.

The rearrangement uses TRBV14 and TRBJ2-1, with D hard to call. Between the trimmed V and J ends, which lost 1 base and 6 bases, there was a span of 7 bases. This CDR3 has 13 amino acids. Germline CDR1 reads SGHDN; CDR2 reads FVKESK. The CDR3: CASSQVKSNEQFF. The CDR3 nucleotides are TGTGCCAGCAGCCAAGTTAAAAGCAATGAGCAGTTCTTC.

This clone showed up just once. The chain carries TRBV18 and TRBJ1-1; 8 bases align to TRBD1. CDR1 and CDR2 (germline): KGHSH, LQKENI. With 8 bases clipped from V and 0 bases from J, the junction kept 8 bases outside the gene matches. The CDR3 is made up of 15 amino acids. In DNA, the CDR3 is TGTGCCAGCGCTGGGCCGACAGGGGTGAACACTGAAGCTTTCTTT. Residues: CASAGPTGVNTEAFF.

In its sample, this clone was seen once. The chain uses TRBV29-1 and TRBJ1-5; 8 bases line up with TRBD1. The V gene's germline CDR1 is SQVTM and CDR2 ANQGSEA. The CDR3 covers 13 residues. V dropped 4 bases and J dropped 5; count of bases not matched to a gene: 4. In DNA, the CDR3 is TGCAGCGTTGTTCAGGGGGCCGATCAGCCCCAGCATTTT. It translates to CSVVQGADQPQHF.

Remarks on this clone: The sample carries other DNA sequences with the same CDR3. The chain uses TRBV20-1 and TRBJ2-1, with D possibly being TRBD1 or TRBD2 (5 bases each). The length of the CDR3 is 10 residues. Germline V lookup: CDR1 DFQATT, CDR2 SNEGSKA (reference sequence). With 5 bases removed from V and 6 bases from J, the gap between germline ends came to 5 bases. Here the CDR3 reads CSAGGNEQFF. CDR3 coding DNA: TGCAGTGCTGGGGGCAATGAGCAGTTCTTC.

This clone has a single count. This sequence joins TRBV29-1 and TRBJ2-7; 7 bases are shared with TRBD2. V lost 6 bases, J lost 6 bases, and 8 bases stayed unmatched. This CDR3 is 12 amino acids long. Germline V CDR1 and CDR2: SQVTM, ANQGSEA. The CDR3 region has the DNA TGCAGCGTGTCTCGGGAGGATCGCGAGCAGTACTTC. Protein: CSVSREDREQYF.

This sequence joins TRBV9 and TRBJ1-2; TRBD1 is a possible D gene (6 bases). Trimming stripped 4 bases from V and 4 bases from J, with 17 bases between. Germline CDR1 SGDLS, CDR2 YYNGEE. The CDR3 is made up of 15 amino acids. The CDR3 coding sequence is TGTGCCAGCAGCTCGAAGGGGGGGTTCAGCTATGGCTACACCTTC. It yields the protein CASSSKGGFSYGYTF. Full variable domain (rest looked up from reference TRBV9 and TRBJ1-2): DSGVTQTPKHLITATGQRVTLRCSPRSGDLSVYWYQQSLDQGLQFLIQYYNGEERAKGNILERFSAQQFPDLHSELNLSSLELGDSALYFCASSSKGGFSYGYTFGSGTRLTVV.

DNA for the CDR3: TGTGCCAGCAGCTTAGTTTGGGACTCCAACACAGATACGCAGTATTTT. Residues: CASSLVWDSNTDTQYF. The chain links TRBV13 to TRBJ2-3; a weak D match, TRBD2 (6 bases). Germline V gene data show CDR1 as PRHDT and CDR2 as FYEKMQ (reference sequence). This CDR3 comprises 16 residues. Trimming pared 1 base from V and 2 bases from J, leaving 13 bases between.

The CDR3 loop reads CASSGHQGQYEQYF. The CDR3 DNA is TGTGCCAGTAGTGGTCACCAGGGTCAATACGAGCAGTACTTC. The chain combines TRBV19 with TRBJ2-7, with a weak D call TRBD1 (5 bases). The V and J ends lost 5 bases and 4 bases respectively, with 15 bases between them. The germline gives CDR1 LNHDA, CDR2 SQIVND (reference sequence). The CDR3 loop spans 14 amino acids.

The chain carries TRBV29-1 and TRBJ2-2, with no clear D. This CDR3 contains 11 residues. Trimming shortened V by 4 bases and J by 8 bases, and 8 bases separated the two germline ends. Germline CDR1 SQVTM, CDR2 ANQGSEA. The chain's CDR3 is CSVGVKGELFF. In DNA form, the CDR3 reads TGCAGCGTTGGTGTTAAGGGGGAGCTGTTTTTT.

About this clone: Additional DNA sequences in this sample encode the identical CDR3. The chain employs TRBV18 and TRBJ2-7, with D hard to call. Per the germline V gene, CDR1 is KGHSH and CDR2 is LQKENI. V was pared by 6 bases and J by 7 bases, with 10 bases between. The CDR3 is 11 residues long. The CDR3 here is CASSPEREQYF. DNA for the CDR3: TGTGCCAGCTCTCCAGAGCGAGAGCAGTACTTC.